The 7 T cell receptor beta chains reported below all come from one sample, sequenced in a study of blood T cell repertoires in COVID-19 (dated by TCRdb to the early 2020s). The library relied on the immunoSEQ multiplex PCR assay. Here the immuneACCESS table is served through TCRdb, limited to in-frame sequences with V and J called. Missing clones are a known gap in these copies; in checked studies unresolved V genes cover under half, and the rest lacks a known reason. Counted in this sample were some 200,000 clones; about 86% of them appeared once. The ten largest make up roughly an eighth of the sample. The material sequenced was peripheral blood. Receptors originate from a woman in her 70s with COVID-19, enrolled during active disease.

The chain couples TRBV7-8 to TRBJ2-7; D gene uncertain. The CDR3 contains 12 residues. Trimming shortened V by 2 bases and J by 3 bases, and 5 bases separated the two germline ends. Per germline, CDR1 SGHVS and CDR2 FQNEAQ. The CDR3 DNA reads TGTGCCAGCAGCTTACTTATCTACGAGCAGTACTTC. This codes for CASSLLIYEQYF.

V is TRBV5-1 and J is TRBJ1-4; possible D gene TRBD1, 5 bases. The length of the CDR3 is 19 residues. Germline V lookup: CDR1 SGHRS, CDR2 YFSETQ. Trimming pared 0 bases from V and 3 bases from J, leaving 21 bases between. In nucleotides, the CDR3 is TGCGCCAGCAGCTTGGGACAGTCGGGACTTATGATTTCTAATGAAAAACTGTTTTTT. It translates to CASSLGQSGLMISNEKLFF.

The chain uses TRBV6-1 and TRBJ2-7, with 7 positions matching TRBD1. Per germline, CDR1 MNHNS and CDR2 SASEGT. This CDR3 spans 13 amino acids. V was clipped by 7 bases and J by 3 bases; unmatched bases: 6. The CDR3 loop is CASIRDRDYEQYF. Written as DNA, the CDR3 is TGTGCCAGCATTAGAGACAGGGACTACGAGCAGTACTTC.

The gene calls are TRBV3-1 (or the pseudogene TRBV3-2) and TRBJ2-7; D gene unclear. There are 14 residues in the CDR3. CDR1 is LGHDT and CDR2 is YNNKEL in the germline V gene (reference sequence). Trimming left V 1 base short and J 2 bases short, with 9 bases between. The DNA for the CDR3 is TGTGCCAGCAGCCAAGTGGGTGGGCCCTACGAGCAGTACTTC. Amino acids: CASSQVGGPYEQYF.

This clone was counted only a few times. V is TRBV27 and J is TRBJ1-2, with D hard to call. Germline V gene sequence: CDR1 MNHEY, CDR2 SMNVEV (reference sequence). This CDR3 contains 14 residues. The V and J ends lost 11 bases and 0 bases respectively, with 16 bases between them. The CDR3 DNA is TGTGCCGCAGGCCCGATTCAAGCTAACTATGGCTACACCTTC. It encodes CAAGPIQANYGYTF.

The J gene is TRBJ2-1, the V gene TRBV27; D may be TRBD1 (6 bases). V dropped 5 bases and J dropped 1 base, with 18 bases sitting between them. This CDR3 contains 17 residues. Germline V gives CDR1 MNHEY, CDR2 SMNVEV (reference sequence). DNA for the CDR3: TGTGCCAGCAGTCTAACAGGGTTGCGGTTGTCCTACAATGAGCAGTTCTTC. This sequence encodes CASSLTGLRLSYNEQFF.

CDR3 amino acids: CASGTGGLGYTF. CDR3 bases: TGTGCCAGCGGGACAGGGGGCCTTGGCTACACCTTC. The chain uses TRBV6-5 and TRBJ1-2; 12 nucleotides align to TRBD1. The CDR3 runs 12 residues. V lost 8 bases to trimming and J lost 7 bases; unmatched junction nucleotides: 2. Germline V gives CDR1 MNHEY, CDR2 SVGAGI.